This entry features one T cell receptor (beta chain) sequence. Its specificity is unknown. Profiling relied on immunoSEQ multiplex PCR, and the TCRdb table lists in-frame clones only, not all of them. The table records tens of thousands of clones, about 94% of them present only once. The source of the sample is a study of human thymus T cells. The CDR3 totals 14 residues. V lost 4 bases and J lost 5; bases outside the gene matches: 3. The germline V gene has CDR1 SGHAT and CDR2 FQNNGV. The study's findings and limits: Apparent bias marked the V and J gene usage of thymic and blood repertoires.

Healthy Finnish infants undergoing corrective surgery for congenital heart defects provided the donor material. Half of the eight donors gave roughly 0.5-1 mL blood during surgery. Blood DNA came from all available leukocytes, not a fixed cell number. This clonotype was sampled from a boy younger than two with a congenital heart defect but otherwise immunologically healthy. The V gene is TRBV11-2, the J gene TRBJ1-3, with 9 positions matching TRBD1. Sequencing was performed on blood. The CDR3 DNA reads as TGTGCCAGCAGCTCCTACAGGGGGCGAAACACCATATATTTT. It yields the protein CASSSYRGRNTIYF. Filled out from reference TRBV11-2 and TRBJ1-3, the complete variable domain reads EAGVAQSPRYKIIEKRQSVAFWCNPISGHATLYWYQQILGQGPKLLIQFQNNGVVDDSQLPKDRFSAERLKGVDSTLKIQPAKLEDSAVYLCASSSYRGRNTIYFGEGSWLTVV.